A selection of T cell receptor beta chains follows, all from one sample in a study of T cell responses to AZD1222 COVID-19 vaccine. Only in-frame clones appear in the TCRdb table, and some are missing; sequencing was by immunoSEQ multiplex PCR. Of about 100,000 clones in the sample, 85% to 90% were seen once. Sequenced here: peripheral blood, sampled on day 0 of AZD1222 vaccination. Receptor source: an adult in good health. Each CDR3 is given with its conserved first and last residue. A D gene is named only where the DNA matches it firmly. Where a row states a size, it is once, few, many or the class of an expanded clone; other rows omit it.

d_call: TRBD1; clone_size: once; j_call: TRBJ1-2; v_call: TRBV6-4; cdr3_nt: TGTGCCAGCAGGGGGACAGGGACCAGTGGAGGCTACACCTTC; cdr3_aa: CASRGTGTSGGYTF
d_call: TRBD2; clone_size: -; j_call: TRBJ2-1; v_call: TRBV5-1; cdr3_nt: TGCGCCAGCAGCCCGAGGACTAGCGGGAGTTACAATGAGCAGTTCTTC; cdr3_aa: CASSPRTSGSYNEQFF
d_call: -; clone_size: -; j_call: TRBJ2-1; v_call: TRBV7-9; cdr3_nt: TGTGCCAGCAGCTTAGCGTCCGGGGAGAGCAATGAGCAGTTCTTC; cdr3_aa: CASSLASGESNEQFF
d_call: -; clone_size: -; j_call: TRBJ1-6; v_call: TRBV7-2; cdr3_nt: TGTGCCAGCAGCTTACAGGGAAGCTCCTATAATTCACCCCTCCACTTT; cdr3_aa: CASSLQGSSYNSPLHF
d_call: -; clone_size: -; j_call: TRBJ2-1; v_call: TRBV5-6; cdr3_nt: TGTGCCAGCAGTATTATGAGGGAGCAGTTCTTC; cdr3_aa: CASSIMREQFF
d_call: TRBD1; clone_size: -; j_call: TRBJ1-2; v_call: TRBV18; cdr3_nt: TGTGCCAGCTCACCACCCGGGACAGGGACTAACTATGGCTACACCTTC; cdr3_aa: CASSPPGTGTNYGYTF
d_call: TRBD2; clone_size: -; j_call: TRBJ2-1; v_call: TRBV15; cdr3_nt: TGTGCCACCAGCATGAGCCCTAGCGGGGGAAATGAGCAGTTCTTC; cdr3_aa: CATSMSPSGGNEQFF
d_call: -; clone_size: -; j_call: TRBJ2-1; v_call: TRBV6-2/TRBV6-3; cdr3_nt: TGTGCCAGCACCCCTCAGGAGGACAATGAGCAGTTCTTC; cdr3_aa: CASTPQEDNEQFF
d_call: TRBD1; clone_size: -; j_call: TRBJ1-1; v_call: TRBV5-1; cdr3_nt: TGCGCCAGCAGCTTGGGCGGGACAGAGAACACTGAAGCTTTCTTT; cdr3_aa: CASSLGGTENTEAFF
d_call: -; clone_size: -; j_call: TRBJ2-1; v_call: TRBV5-4; cdr3_nt: TGTGCCAGCAGCTGGCCCTCCGGACCCTTGAGTGTCAATGAGCAGTTCTTC; cdr3_aa: CASSWPSGPLSVNEQFF
d_call: TRBD1; clone_size: many; j_call: TRBJ1-2; v_call: TRBV19; cdr3_nt: TGTGCCAGTAGAAGGGACAGTATGAATGGCTACACCTTC; cdr3_aa: CASRRDSMNGYTF
d_call: TRBD1; clone_size: -; j_call: TRBJ1-2; v_call: TRBV6-5; cdr3_nt: TGTGCCAGCACTCAACAGGGGTACTTGCGTGGCTACACCTTC; cdr3_aa: CASTQQGYLRGYTF
d_call: -; clone_size: few; j_call: TRBJ1-2; v_call: TRBV28; cdr3_nt: TGTGCCGGCTCTACAGGGTCTAGCTATGGCTACACCTTC; cdr3_aa: CAGSTGSSYGYTF
d_call: -; clone_size: -; j_call: TRBJ2-5; v_call: TRBV3-1/TRBV3-2; cdr3_nt: TGTGCCAGCAGCATCCGGTTCCTCGAGACCCAGTACTTC; cdr3_aa: CASSIRFLETQYF
d_call: -; clone_size: -; j_call: TRBJ1-5; v_call: TRBV7-8; cdr3_nt: TGTGCCAGCAGCTTAAATGTTGGGCAGGGAGGTCAGCCCCAGCATTTT; cdr3_aa: CASSLNVGQGGQPQHF
d_call: TRBD1; clone_size: -; j_call: TRBJ1-2; v_call: TRBV5-1; cdr3_nt: TGCGCCAGCAGCTTGGACGGGACAGGGCCCTATGGCTACACCTTC; cdr3_aa: CASSLDGTGPYGYTF
d_call: -; clone_size: -; j_call: TRBJ2-2; v_call: TRBV13; cdr3_nt: TGTGCCAGCAGCTTAGAAGGGTCAGGGACCGGGGAGCTGTTTTTT; cdr3_aa: CASSLEGSGTGELFF
d_call: TRBD1; clone_size: -; j_call: TRBJ2-7; v_call: TRBV19; cdr3_nt: TGTGCCAGTCGCGACAGGGCCTCCTACGAGCAGTACTTC; cdr3_aa: CASRDRASYEQYF
d_call: -; clone_size: once; j_call: TRBJ2-7; v_call: TRBV9; cdr3_nt: TGTGCCAGCAGCGACGGGACAGAGCAGTACTTC; cdr3_aa: CASSDGTEQYF
d_call: TRBD1; clone_size: -; j_call: TRBJ1-2; v_call: TRBV7-3; cdr3_nt: TGTGCCAGCAGCCTCCGAGGAGGGGGCAAATCAGGAGGCTACACCTTC; cdr3_aa: CASSLRGGGKSGGYTF
d_call: -; clone_size: -; j_call: TRBJ1-2; v_call: TRBV4-3; cdr3_nt: TGCGCCAGCAGCCCGACGGGGGAATTAGGTGGCTACACCTTC; cdr3_aa: CASSPTGELGGYTF
d_call: TRBD1; clone_size: -; j_call: TRBJ1-5; v_call: TRBV5-8; cdr3_nt: TGTGCCAGCAGCTTGTCTGGGACAGGGGTCTACCAGCCCCAGCATTTT; cdr3_aa: CASSLSGTGVYQPQHF
d_call: -; clone_size: -; j_call: TRBJ2-3; v_call: TRBV5-1; cdr3_nt: TGCGCCAGCTGGGCGGGGGCGCACACAGATACGCAGTATTTT; cdr3_aa: CASWAGAHTDTQYF
d_call: -; clone_size: -; j_call: TRBJ1-1; v_call: TRBV5-1; cdr3_nt: TGCGCCAGCAGCTTAACAGTCCTCACTGAAGCTTTCTTT; cdr3_aa: CASSLTVLTEAFF
d_call: -; clone_size: once; j_call: TRBJ2-3; v_call: TRBV7-9; cdr3_nt: TGTGCCAGCTTGACGGGTTCAACAGATACGCAGTATTTT; cdr3_aa: CASLTGSTDTQYF
d_call: -; clone_size: -; j_call: TRBJ1-6; v_call: TRBV18; cdr3_nt: TGTGCCAGCTCACCAAGGCCCCCGCGCGATTCACCCCTCCACTTT; cdr3_aa: CASSPRPPRDSPLHF
d_call: TRBD1; clone_size: once; j_call: TRBJ2-7; v_call: TRBV15; cdr3_nt: TGTGCCACCAGCAGAAGCCGGGACAGTTACGAGCAGTACTTC; cdr3_aa: CATSRSRDSYEQYF
d_call: -; clone_size: -; j_call: TRBJ1-1; v_call: TRBV7-9; cdr3_nt: TGTGCCAGCAGCTTAATGGGCGCCAACACTGAAGCTTTCTTT; cdr3_aa: CASSLMGANTEAFF
d_call: -; clone_size: -; j_call: TRBJ2-7; v_call: TRBV6-5; cdr3_nt: TGTGCCAGCAGTTCCCCCGAAAGGAGGAGGCAGTACTTC; cdr3_aa: CASSSPERRRQYF
d_call: -; clone_size: -; j_call: TRBJ1-1; v_call: TRBV11-2; cdr3_nt: TGTGCCAGCAGCCCCGGGCAGATGCATGAAGCTTTCTTT; cdr3_aa: CASSPGQMHEAFF
d_call: -; clone_size: -; j_call: TRBJ1-5; v_call: TRBV6-5; cdr3_nt: TGTGCCAGCAGACCTGACAGGCGGAATCAGCCCCAGCATTTT; cdr3_aa: CASRPDRRNQPQHF
d_call: -; clone_size: -; j_call: TRBJ2-5; v_call: TRBV12-3/TRBV12-4; cdr3_nt: TGTGCCAGCAGTTCCACGGGCGGGGAGACCCAGTACTTC; cdr3_aa: CASSSTGGETQYF
d_call: -; clone_size: -; j_call: TRBJ2-2; v_call: TRBV29-1; cdr3_nt: TGCAGCGGGAGTCAGGGCGGGTCCACCGGGGAGCTGTTTTTT; cdr3_aa: CSGSQGGSTGELFF
d_call: TRBD2; clone_size: -; j_call: TRBJ2-7; v_call: TRBV28; cdr3_nt: TGTGCCAGCAGTTCACAAGGGGAGGGATACGAGCAGTACTTC; cdr3_aa: CASSSQGEGYEQYF
d_call: -; clone_size: -; j_call: TRBJ1-1; v_call: TRBV6-6; cdr3_nt: TGTGCCAGCAGGACAGCTATGAACACTGAAGCTTTCTTT; cdr3_aa: CASRTAMNTEAFF
d_call: TRBD1; clone_size: -; j_call: TRBJ1-1; v_call: TRBV19; cdr3_nt: TGTGCCAGTAGCACCGGGACAGGGGGACCGAACACTGAAGCTTTCTTT; cdr3_aa: CASSTGTGGPNTEAFF
d_call: -; clone_size: -; j_call: TRBJ1-1; v_call: TRBV5-1; cdr3_nt: TGCGCCAGCAGCTTGGGTCCAGCGAACACTGAAGCTTTCTTT; cdr3_aa: CASSLGPANTEAFF
d_call: -; clone_size: -; j_call: TRBJ2-7; v_call: TRBV28; cdr3_nt: TGTGCCAGCAGTTTTGTGGGCCGCTCCTACGAGCAGTACTTC; cdr3_aa: CASSFVGRSYEQYF
d_call: TRBD2; clone_size: -; j_call: TRBJ2-3; v_call: TRBV9; cdr3_nt: TGTGCCAGCAGCGTAGGGAGCGGGAGGGGCACAGATACGCAGTATTTT; cdr3_aa: CASSVGSGRGTDTQYF